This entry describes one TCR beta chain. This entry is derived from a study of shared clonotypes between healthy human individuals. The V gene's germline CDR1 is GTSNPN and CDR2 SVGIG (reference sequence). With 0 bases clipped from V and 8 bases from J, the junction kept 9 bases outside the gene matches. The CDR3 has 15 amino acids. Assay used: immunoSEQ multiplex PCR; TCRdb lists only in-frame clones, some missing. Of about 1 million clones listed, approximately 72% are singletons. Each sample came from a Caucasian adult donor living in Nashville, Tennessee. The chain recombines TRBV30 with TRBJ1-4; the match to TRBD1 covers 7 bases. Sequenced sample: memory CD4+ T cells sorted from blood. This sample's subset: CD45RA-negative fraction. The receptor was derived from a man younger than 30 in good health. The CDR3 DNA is TGTGCCTGGAGTGTAGGGGGCAGGGAAGTGGAAAAACTGTTTTTT. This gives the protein CAWSVGGREVEKLFF.